Below are 14 T cell receptor beta chains sequenced from a single sample in a study of T cells in Graves' hyperthyroidism and ophthalmopathy. From RNA transcripts, TCR beta CDR3 regions were amplified. First-round RT-PCR targeting the TCR CDR3 was performed with the HTBI primer set. TCRdb independently ran MiXCR on the multiplex PCR reads; one entry per CDR3 protein. The sample yields hundreds of thousands of distinct CDR3 sequences, roughly 37% seen once. The material sequenced was blood. The source of these receptors is a man aged 18 to 30 with Graves' hyperthyroidism.

This clonotype was counted a few times. This chain links TRBV29-1 with TRBJ2-5; TRBD2 agrees at 8 bases. V dropped 0 bases and J dropped 2; count of bases not matched to a gene: 8. The germline CDR1 and CDR2 sequences are SQVTM and ANQGSEA. The CDR3 is 16 residues long. The CDR3 DNA sequence: TGCAGCGTTGAAGAGGGGCTAGCGGGTACTCAAGAGACCCAGTACTTC. It encodes CSVEEGLAGTQETQYF.

This clonotype was counted only a few times. The chain carries TRBV3-1 and TRBJ1-4, with 8 bases identical to TRBD1. The germline gives CDR1 LGHDT, CDR2 YNNKEL (reference sequence). Trimming took 0 bases from V and 7 from J; bases not matched to a gene: 4. The CDR3 has 15 residues. The CDR3 reads CASSQDQGALEKLFF. The CDR3 DNA is TGTGCCAGCAGCCAAGATCAGGGGGCGCTTGAAAAACTGTTTTTT.

This clonotype was recorded many times. The V gene is TRBV2, the J gene TRBJ1-5; D unresolved. The CDR3 is made up of 14 amino acids. The V gene's germline CDR1 is SNHLY and CDR2 FYNNEI. V lost 0 bases and J lost 5, with 8 bases in between. The CDR3 loop is CASSEAEVHQPQHF. The CDR3, as DNA: TGTGCCAGCAGTGAAGCGGAGGTTCATCAGCCCCAGCATTTT.

The chain combines TRBV7-2 with TRBJ2-7, with D hard to call. Between the trimmed V and J ends, which lost 5 bases and 0 bases, there was a span of 14 bases. The CDR3 is 15 residues long. The V gene's germline CDR1 is SGHTA and CDR2 FQGNSA. This chain's CDR3 is CASSQELQISYEQYF. The CDR3 DNA is TGTGCCAGCAGCCAAGAATTACAGATCTCCTACGAGCAGTACTTC.

This rearrangement joins TRBV2 to TRBJ1-5; 8 nucleotides align to TRBD1. CDR3 length: 16 residues. The germline V gene encodes CDR1 SNHLY and CDR2 FYNNEI. V dropped 2 bases and J dropped 3; count of bases not matched to a gene: 6. The CDR3 DNA follows: TGTGCCAGCAGTGAAACAGGGGGGACTCACAATCAGCCCCAGCATTTT. Translated: CASSETGGTHNQPQHF.

This clonotype has at least ten counts. The chain joins TRBV19 to TRBJ1-2; D is ambiguous. CDR3 length: 13 residues. Between the trimmed V and J ends, which lost 3 bases and 5 bases, there was a span of 10 bases. Germline CDR1 is LNHDA and CDR2 is SQIVND (reference sequence). This CDR3 is CASSMNGNYGYTF. For the CDR3, the DNA is TGTGCCAGTAGTATGAATGGGAATTATGGCTACACCTTC.

This clonotype was counted only a few times. The genes are TRBV5-1 and TRBJ1-1, with a tentative D call TRBD1 (6 bases). The CDR3 runs to 14 residues. CDR1 and CDR2 from the germline V gene are SGHRS and YFSETQ. The V gene lost 0 bases and the J gene lost 7 bases, with 13 bases spanning the gap. CDR3 region: CASSLVGEGGEAFF. CDR3 DNA sequence: TGCGCCAGCAGCTTGGTGGGCGAAGGGGGTGAAGCTTTCTTT.

This clonotype was counted a single time. A much larger clone sits a single nucleotide away, making a read error possible. The chain combines TRBV15 with TRBJ2-7; tentative D call: TRBD2 (6 bases). CDR3 length: 15 residues. Germline V gene data show CDR1 as LNHNV and CDR2 as YYDKDF (reference sequence). CDR3 protein: CAASREAGRSYEQYF. CDR3 in DNA: TGTGCCGCCAGCAGAGAGGCAGGGAGGTCCTACGAGCAGTACTTC.

V is TRBV29-1 and J is TRBJ2-7, with a tentative D call TRBD2 (5 bases). Germline lookup yields CDR1 SQVTM and CDR2 ANQGSEA. V dropped 4 bases and J dropped 4 bases, with 11 bases sitting between them. This CDR3 is built from 12 residues. CDR3 in DNA: TGCAGCGTTGGAGATCTAGCTTACGAGCAGTACTTC. It encodes CSVGDLAYEQYF.

This clonotype was seen at least ten times. The chain joins TRBV4-3 to TRBJ1-1; D might be TRBD1 (5 bases). The CDR3 contains 13 residues. V gave up 3 bases and J gave up 10 bases, with 15 bases separating them. The germline CDR1 and CDR2 sequences are LGHNA and YSLEER. CDR3: CASSQLKDSGAFF. In DNA form, the CDR3 reads TGCGCCAGCAGCCAGCTGAAAGACAGTGGAGCTTTCTTT.

Turning to this clonotype: A much bigger clone sits one base away, suggesting this may be a read error. The CDR3 coding sequence is TGCAGCGTTGATGAGGGGCTCTCCTACGAGCAGTACTTC. Protein: CSVDEGLSYEQYF. J is TRBJ2-7 and V is TRBV29-1; the D call may be TRBD1 or TRBD2 (5 bases each). Trimming removed 3 bases at V and 0 bases at J, with 9 bases between. This CDR3 contains 13 residues. Germline values: CDR1 SQVTM, CDR2 ANQGSEA.

V and J are TRBV10-3 and TRBJ1-1; a weak D match, TRBD1 (5 bases). CDR1 is ENHRY, CDR2 SYGVKD, per germline. The CDR3 length is 11 residues. V was cut by 4 bases and J by 8 bases, with 8 bases left in between. The CDR3 DNA follows: TGTGCCATCAGTGGGGGACTGGAAGCTTTCTTT. Protein sequence: CAISGGLEAFF.

This chain links TRBV2 with TRBJ1-1; D is unresolved. The CDR3 contains 14 residues. Germline assignment: CDR1 SNHLY and CDR2 FYNNEI. Deletions cut 0 bases from V and 4 bases from J, with 9 bases between. The CDR3 DNA reads as TGTGCCAGCAGTGAAGCGGCCGTGGTCACTGAAGCTTTCTTT. It yields the protein CASSEAAVVTEAFF.

The chain is built from TRBV10-3 and TRBJ1-1, with D unclear. This CDR3 is built from 13 residues. Germline V gives CDR1 ENHRY, CDR2 SYGVKD. With 2 bases removed from V and 6 bases from J, the gap between germline ends came to 10 bases. For the CDR3, the DNA is TGTGCCATCAGTGAGACCCCCGGCGCTGAAGCTTTCTTT. It codes for CAISETPGAEAFF.